This TCR beta chain was identified during a study of control samples from healthy donors and cancer patients. This clone was counted a single time. After removal of 4 bases from V and 2 bases from J, the junction contained 14 bases not matched to a gene. CDR1 and CDR2 from the germline V gene are SGDLS and YYNGEE. The CDR3 is made up of 18 amino acids. Sequencing was performed with immunoSEQ multiplex PCR; in TCRdb, only in-frame clones are kept and a portion is missing. The sample records 150,000 to 200,000 clones, about 86% being singletons. The V call is TRBV9, the J call TRBJ2-3; the match to TRBD1 covers 9 bases. The sequencing sample was made of blood. The TCR originated in a woman younger than 45 in good health. This CDR3 is CASSLHGRGQGYTDTQYF. Written as DNA, the CDR3 is TGTGCCAGCAGCCTCCATGGCAGGGGACAGGGATACACAGATACGCAGTATTTT.